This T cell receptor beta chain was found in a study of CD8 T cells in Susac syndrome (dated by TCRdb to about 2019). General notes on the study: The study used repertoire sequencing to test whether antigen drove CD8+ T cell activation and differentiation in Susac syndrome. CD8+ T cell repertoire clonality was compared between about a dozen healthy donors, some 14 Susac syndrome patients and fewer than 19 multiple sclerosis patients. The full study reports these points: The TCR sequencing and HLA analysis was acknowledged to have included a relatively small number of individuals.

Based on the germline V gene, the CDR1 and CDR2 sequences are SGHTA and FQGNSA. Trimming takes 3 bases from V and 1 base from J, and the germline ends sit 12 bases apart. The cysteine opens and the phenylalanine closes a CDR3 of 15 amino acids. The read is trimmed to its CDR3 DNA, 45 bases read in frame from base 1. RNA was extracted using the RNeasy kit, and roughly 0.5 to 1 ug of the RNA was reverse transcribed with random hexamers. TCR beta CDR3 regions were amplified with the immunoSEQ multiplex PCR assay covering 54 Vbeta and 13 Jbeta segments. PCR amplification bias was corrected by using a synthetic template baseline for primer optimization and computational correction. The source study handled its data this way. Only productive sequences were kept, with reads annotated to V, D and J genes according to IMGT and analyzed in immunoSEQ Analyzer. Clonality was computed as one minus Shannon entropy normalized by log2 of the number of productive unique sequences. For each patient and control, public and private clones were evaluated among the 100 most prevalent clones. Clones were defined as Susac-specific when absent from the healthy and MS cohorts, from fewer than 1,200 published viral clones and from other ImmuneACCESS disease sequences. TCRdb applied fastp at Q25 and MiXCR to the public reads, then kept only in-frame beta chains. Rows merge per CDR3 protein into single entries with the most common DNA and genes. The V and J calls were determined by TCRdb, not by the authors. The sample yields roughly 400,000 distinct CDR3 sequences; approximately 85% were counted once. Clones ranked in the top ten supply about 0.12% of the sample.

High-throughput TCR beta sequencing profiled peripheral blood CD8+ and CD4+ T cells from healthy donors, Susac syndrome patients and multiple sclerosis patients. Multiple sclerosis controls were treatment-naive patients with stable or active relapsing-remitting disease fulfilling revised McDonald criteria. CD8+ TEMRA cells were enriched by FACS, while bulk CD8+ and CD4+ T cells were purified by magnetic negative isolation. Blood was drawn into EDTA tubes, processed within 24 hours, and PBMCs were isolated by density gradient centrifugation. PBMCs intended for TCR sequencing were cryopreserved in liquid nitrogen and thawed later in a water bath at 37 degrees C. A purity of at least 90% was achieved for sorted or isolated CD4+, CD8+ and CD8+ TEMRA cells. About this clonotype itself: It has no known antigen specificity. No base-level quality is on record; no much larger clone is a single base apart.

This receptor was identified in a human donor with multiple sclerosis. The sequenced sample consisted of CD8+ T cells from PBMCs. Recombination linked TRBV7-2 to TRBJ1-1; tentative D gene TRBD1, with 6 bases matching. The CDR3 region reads CASSLLGRGNTEAFF. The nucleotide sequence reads TGTGCCAGCAGCTTGTTGGGCAGGGGGAACACTGAAGCTTTCTTT.